This T cell receptor (beta chain) emerged from a study of vaccination effects on CD4 cells after COVID-19. Whole-study results and caveats: Sampling in the study covered few convalescent patients and included no early post-infection timepoints.

Subsequent to a culture period of less than twelve days, CD4+ T cells were isolated. The repertoire was sequenced with immunoSEQ multiplex PCR; TCRdb's copy has only in-frame clones and lacks some. The table has around 40,000 clones, about two thirds seen once. This clone was recorded a few times. As yet, its antigen is unknown. Trimming took off 2 bases at V and 2 bases at J, with 7 bases between the two ends. Per the germline V gene, CDR1 is MGHDK and CDR2 is SYGVNS. There are 13 residues in the CDR3. The V and J genes are TRBV25-1 and TRBJ2-7, with a tentative D call TRBD2 (6 bases). Sequenced material: CD4+ T cells from PBMCs cultured without peptide, taken before COVID-19 vaccination. This sequence originates from a human donor who received a COVID-19 vaccine. The CDR3 region has the DNA TGTGCCAGCAGTGAAGGGGGGACCTACGAGCAGTACTTC. It yields the protein CASSEGGTYEQYF.